The 19 T cell receptor beta chains listed next were all sequenced from one sample in a study of shared clonotypes between healthy human individuals. Some clones are missing from TCRdb's copy, which holds only in-frame ones; the method was immunoSEQ multiplex PCR. The profile shows around 1.5 million clones, roughly 98% of them singletons. Sequenced: naive CD4+ T cells sorted from blood. Subset specified: CD45RA+ positively selected. Receptors originate from a man aged 25 to 45 in good health.

This sequence joins TRBV19 and TRBJ1-3; D call uncertain. The germline V gene has CDR1 LNHDA and CDR2 SQIVND (reference sequence). V shed 7 bases and J shed 0 bases, with 16 bases lying between them. The CDR3 runs to 16 residues. In nucleotides, the CDR3 is TGTGCCAGTATCGATCGAGCTGCTTCCTCTGGAAACACCATATATTTT. Its protein is CASIDRAASSGNTIYF.

The J gene is TRBJ2-5, the V gene TRBV5-6; D is perhaps TRBD2 (6 bases). Germline lookup yields CDR1 SGHDT and CDR2 YYEEEE. This CDR3 contains 14 residues. Trimming shortened V by 3 bases and J by 7 bases, and 16 bases separated the two germline ends. The CDR3 sequence: CASSSTRAPGTQYF. CDR3 sequence (DNA): TGTGCCAGCAGCTCGACTAGGGCCCCGGGGACCCAGTACTTC.

J is TRBJ2-4 and V is TRBV7-8; 8 nucleotides align to TRBD1. Per germline, CDR1 SGHVS and CDR2 FQNEAQ. The CDR3 extends over 17 amino acids. V shed 7 bases and J 0 bases; nucleotides not matched to a gene: 11. CDR3 sequence reads: CASTTLGTGIAKNIQYF. CDR3 bases: TGTGCCAGCACCACGCTTGGGACAGGAATAGCCAAAAACATTCAGTACTTC.

With respect to this clone: Other DNA sequences within the sample encode an identical CDR3. The rearrangement joins TRBV6-1 to TRBJ2-7; D ambiguous. CDR1 and CDR2 from the germline V gene are MNHNS and SASEGT. Deletions cut 4 bases from V and 2 bases from J, with 3 bases between. The CDR3 runs 11 residues. CDR3 nucleotides: TGTGCCAGCAGTGCAACCTACGAGCAGTACTTC. This encodes CASSATYEQYF.

The V call is TRBV6-4, the J call TRBJ2-2; D assignment may be TRBD1 or TRBD2 (6 bases each). Germline CDR1 MRHNA, CDR2 SNTAGT. The V end lost 4 bases, the J end lost 5 bases, and 23 bases lay between the germline ends. CDR3 length: 18 residues. CDR3 bases: TGTGCCAGCAGTGCGCTTTGGGGGGCGGATGGAAAGACCGGGGAGCTGTTTTTT. It encodes CASSALWGADGKTGELFF.

This CDR3 is CASSFWGTGGDDQPQHF. Written as DNA, the CDR3 is TGTGCCAGCAGTTTTTGGGGGACAGGGGGCGACGATCAGCCCCAGCATTTT. V is TRBV28 and J is TRBJ1-5; 12 bases are shared with TRBD1. The CDR3 is 17 amino acids. Germline CDR1 MDHEN, CDR2 SYDVKM. Unmatched junction bases numbered 8, after V lost 3 bases and J lost 5 bases.

This sequence joins TRBV5-1 and TRBJ2-3; 9 bases map to TRBD2. The V segment lost 4 bases and the J segment 5 bases; nucleotides outside the gene matches: 14. Looked up from germline, CDR1 is SGHRS and CDR2 is YFSETQ. The CDR3 is made up of 17 amino acids. CDR3: CASSRGVAGAQGDTQYF. In DNA form, the CDR3 reads TGCGCCAGCAGCCGCGGAGTAGCGGGAGCCCAAGGAGATACGCAGTATTTT.

The chain joins TRBV13 to TRBJ2-7, with D uncertain. V was pared by 1 base and J by 2 bases, with 21 bases between. The CDR3 contains 18 residues. The germline CDR1 and CDR2 sequences are PRHDT and FYEKMQ (reference sequence). DNA of the CDR3: TGTGCCAGCAGCTTAGCCCCTCCGACCAAACCCCAGCCCTACGAGCAGTACTTC. Protein product: CASSLAPPTKPQPYEQYF. The complete variable domain, with remaining parts taken from reference TRBV13 and TRBJ2-7, reads AAGVIQSPRHLIKEKRETATLKCYPIPRHDTVYWYQQGPGQDPQFLISFYEKMQSDKGSIPDRFSAQQFSDYHSELNMSSLELGDSALYFCASSLAPPTKPQPYEQYFGPGTRLTVT.

This chain uses TRBV7-8 with TRBJ2-3, with D maybe TRBD2 (5 bases). Trimming left V 4 bases short and J 1 base short, with 18 bases between. Germline V gene sequence: CDR1 SGHVS, CDR2 FQNEAQ. The CDR3 contains 17 residues. Here the CDR3 DNA reads TGTGCCAGCAGCTCCTTCCCCAAAAGTAGCGGCACAGATACGCAGTATTTT. Residues: CASSSFPKSSGTDTQYF.

This clone was picked up one time. The sample has other DNA sequences that encode this CDR3 too. The V gene is TRBV28, the J gene TRBJ1-4; the D gene is possibly TRBD1 (5 bases). This CDR3 has 14 residues. V shed 2 bases and J shed 8 bases, with 12 bases lying between them. The germline V gene has CDR1 MDHEN and CDR2 SYDVKM. CDR3 sequence reads: CASSLGGSGEKLFF. CDR3 in DNA: TGTGCCAGCAGTTTAGGGGGGTCGGGAGAAAAACTGTTTTTT.

V usage is TRBV15 and J usage is TRBJ2-5; D not certain. CDR3 length: 15 residues. Germline V CDR1 and CDR2: LNHNV, YYDKDF (reference sequence). Trimming shortened V by 0 bases and J by 3 bases, and 11 bases separated the two germline ends. The CDR3, as DNA: TGTGCCACCAGCAGAGATAGGCCAGGCGAAGAGACCCAGTACTTC. It is translated as CATSRDRPGEETQYF.

Regarding this clone: Within the sample, other DNA sequences also encode this same CDR3. The genes are TRBV5-6 and TRBJ2-7, with 9 nucleotides matching TRBD1. The germline V gene encodes CDR1 SGHDT and CDR2 YYEEEE. This CDR3 is built from 15 residues. The trim removed 5 bases at V and 0 bases at J, leaving 6 bases unmatched. CDR3 in DNA: TGTGCCAGCAGTCTCCGGGACAGGGTCTCCTACGAGCAGTACTTC. Translated, it gives CASSLRDRVSYEQYF.

Regarding this clone: Other DNA variants within this sample encode the same CDR3. V is TRBV9 and J is TRBJ1-1; no definite D call. Germline CDR1 reads SGDLS; CDR2 reads YYNGEE. The V gene lost 0 bases and the J gene lost 0 bases, with 9 bases spanning the gap. This CDR3 has 15 residues. CDR3 protein: CASSVGGILNTEAFF. CDR3 DNA sequence: TGTGCCAGCAGCGTAGGGGGAATCTTGAACACTGAAGCTTTCTTT.

The chain has TRBV6-1 and TRBJ2-3; the match to TRBD2 covers 11 bases. Unmatched junction bases numbered 13, after V lost 1 base and J lost 4 bases. From germline, CDR1 is MNHNS and CDR2 SASEGT. The CDR3 covers 19 residues. CDR3 region: CASSEENRFSGRAPDTQYF. DNA of the CDR3: TGTGCCAGCAGTGAAGAAAACCGGTTTAGCGGGAGGGCCCCAGATACGCAGTATTTT.

This clone was recorded once. The chain recombines TRBV6-6 with TRBJ1-3; weak D call: TRBD1 (6 bases). The CDR3 loop spans 13 amino acids. V was trimmed by 7 bases and J by 4 bases, leaving 11 bases between them. Germline CDR1 MNHNY, CDR2 SVGAGI (reference sequence). CDR3 protein: CASTWGAGNTIYF. In nucleotides, the CDR3 is TGTGCCAGCACCTGGGGGGCGGGAAACACCATATATTTT.

The chain employs TRBV6-4 and TRBJ2-6; D perhaps matches TRBD2 (6 bases). The CDR3 has 14 amino acids. Trimming removed 5 bases from V and 1 base from J, with 6 bases in between. Germline values: CDR1 MRHNA, CDR2 SNTAGT. The CDR3 DNA sequence: TGTGCCAGCAGTCGGGAGTCTGGGGCCAACGTCCTGACTTTC. Translation: CASSRESGANVLTF.

V and J are TRBV27 and TRBJ2-3; no clear D gene. Germline V CDR1 and CDR2: MNHEY, SMNVEV (reference sequence). The CDR3 runs to 16 residues. Deletions cut 2 bases from V and 4 bases from J, with 16 bases between. The CDR3 is CASSLVGRARPDTQYF. The CDR3, as DNA: TGTGCCAGCAGTTTAGTTGGGCGAGCCCGACCAGATACGCAGTATTTT.

The CDR3 reads CASSFDSYNYGYTF. The CDR3 DNA follows: TGTGCCAGCAGCTTCGACAGTTACAACTATGGCTACACCTTC. The rearrangement joins TRBV7-2 to TRBJ1-2; a possible D gene is TRBD1 (5 bases). The CDR3 totals 14 residues. Germline V lookup: CDR1 SGHTA, CDR2 FQGNSA. V was cut by 3 bases and J by 2 bases, with 10 bases left in between.

The V and J genes are TRBV5-4 and TRBJ2-7; 9 nucleotides match TRBD1. The CDR3 consists of 15 residues. Trimming took 4 bases from V and 2 from J; bases not matched to a gene: 7. The germline V gene encodes CDR1 SGHNT and CDR2 YYREEE (reference sequence). CDR3 sequence reads: CASSQKQGAPYEQYF. The CDR3 nucleotides are TGTGCCAGCAGCCAAAAACAGGGGGCTCCCTACGAGCAGTACTTC.